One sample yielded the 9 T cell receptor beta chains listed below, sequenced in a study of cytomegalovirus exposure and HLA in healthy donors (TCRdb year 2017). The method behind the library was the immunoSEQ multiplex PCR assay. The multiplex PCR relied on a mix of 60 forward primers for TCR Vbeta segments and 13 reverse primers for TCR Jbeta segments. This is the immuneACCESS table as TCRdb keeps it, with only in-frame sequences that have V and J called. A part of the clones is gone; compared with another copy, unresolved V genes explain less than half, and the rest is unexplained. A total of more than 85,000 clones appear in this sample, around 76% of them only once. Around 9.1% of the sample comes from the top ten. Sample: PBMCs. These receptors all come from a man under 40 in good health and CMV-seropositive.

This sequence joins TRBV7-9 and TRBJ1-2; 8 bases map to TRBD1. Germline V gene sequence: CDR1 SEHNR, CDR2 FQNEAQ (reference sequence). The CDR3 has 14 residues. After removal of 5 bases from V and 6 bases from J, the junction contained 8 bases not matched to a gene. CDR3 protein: CASSPMTGADGYTF. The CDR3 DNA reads TGTGCCAGCAGCCCAATGACAGGGGCAGATGGCTACACCTTC. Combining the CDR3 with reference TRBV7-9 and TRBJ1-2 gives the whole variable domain DTGVSQNPRHKITKRGQNVTFRCDPISEHNRLYWYRQTLGQGPEFLTYFQNEAQLEKSRLLSDRFSAERPKGSFSTLEIQRTEQGDSAMYLCASSPMTGADGYTFGSGTRLTVV.

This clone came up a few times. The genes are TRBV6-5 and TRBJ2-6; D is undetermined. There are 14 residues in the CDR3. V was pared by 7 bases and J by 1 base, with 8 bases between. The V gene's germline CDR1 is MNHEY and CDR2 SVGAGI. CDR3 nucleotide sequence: TGTGCCAGCAATATCGGGTCTGGGGCCAACGTCCTGACTTTC. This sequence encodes CASNIGSGANVLTF.

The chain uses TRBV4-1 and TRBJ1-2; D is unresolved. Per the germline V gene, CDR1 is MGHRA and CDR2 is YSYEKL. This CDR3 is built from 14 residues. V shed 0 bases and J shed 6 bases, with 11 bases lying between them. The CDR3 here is CASSQETRADGYTF. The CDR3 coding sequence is TGCGCCAGCAGCCAAGAGACGAGGGCCGATGGCTACACCTTC.

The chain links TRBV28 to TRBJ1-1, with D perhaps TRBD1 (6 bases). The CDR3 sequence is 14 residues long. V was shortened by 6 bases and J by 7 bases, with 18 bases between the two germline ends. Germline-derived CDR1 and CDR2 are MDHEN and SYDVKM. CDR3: CASSPGQSRHEAFF. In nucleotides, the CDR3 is TGTGCCAGCAGCCCTGGACAGAGCCGACATGAAGCTTTCTTT.

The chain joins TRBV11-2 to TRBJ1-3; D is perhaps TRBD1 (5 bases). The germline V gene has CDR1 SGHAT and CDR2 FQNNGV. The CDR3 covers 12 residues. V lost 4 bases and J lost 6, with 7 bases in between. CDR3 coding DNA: TGTGCCAGCAGCTCGGGGGTAAACACCATATATTTT. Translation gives CASSSGVNTIYF.

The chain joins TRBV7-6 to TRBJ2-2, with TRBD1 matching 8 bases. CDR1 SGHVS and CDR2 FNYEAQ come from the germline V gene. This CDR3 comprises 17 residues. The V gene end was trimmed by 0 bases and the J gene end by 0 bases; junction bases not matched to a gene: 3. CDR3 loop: CASSLAPQGANTGELFF. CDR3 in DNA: TGTGCCAGCAGCTTAGCCCCACAGGGGGCGAACACCGGGGAGCTGTTTTTT.

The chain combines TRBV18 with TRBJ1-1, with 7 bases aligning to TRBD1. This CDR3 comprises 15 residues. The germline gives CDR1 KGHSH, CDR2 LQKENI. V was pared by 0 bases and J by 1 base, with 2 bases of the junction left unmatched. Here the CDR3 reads CASSPPGQQNTEAFF. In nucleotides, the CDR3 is TGTGCCAGCTCACCACCGGGACAGCAGAACACTGAAGCTTTCTTT.

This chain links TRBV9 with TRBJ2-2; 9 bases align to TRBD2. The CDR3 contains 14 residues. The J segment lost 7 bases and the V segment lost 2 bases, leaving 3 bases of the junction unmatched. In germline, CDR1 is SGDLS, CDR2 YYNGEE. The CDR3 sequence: CASSVDSGGGELFF. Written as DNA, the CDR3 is TGTGCCAGCAGCGTCGATAGCGGGGGCGGGGAGCTGTTTTTT.

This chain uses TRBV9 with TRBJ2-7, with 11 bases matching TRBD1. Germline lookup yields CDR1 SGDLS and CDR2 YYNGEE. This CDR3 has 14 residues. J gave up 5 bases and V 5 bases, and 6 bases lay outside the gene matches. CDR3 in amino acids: CASSTGTGGNEQYF. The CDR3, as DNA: TGTGCCAGCAGTACAGGGACAGGGGGAAACGAGCAGTACTTC. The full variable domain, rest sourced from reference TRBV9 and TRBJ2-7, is DSGVTQTPKHLITATGQRVTLRCSPRSGDLSVYWYQQSLDQGLQFLIQYYNGEERAKGNILERFSAQQFPDLHSELNLSSLELGDSALYFCASSTGTGGNEQYFGPGTRLTVT.